This T cell receptor beta chain was recorded in a study of somatic mutations in cytotoxic T cells in rheumatoid arthritis. Across the whole study: Patient blood was drawn as 30 ml EDTA; the draw came right after diagnosis and before any treatment.

The study, taken as a whole, reports: Age-matched healthy controls and rheumatoid arthritis patients had CD8+ T-cell clonality that did not differ significantly.

By positive magnetic bead selection, CD4+ and CD8+ cells were isolated, and their purity was checked by flow cytometry. Per the authors' pipeline: Only a few patient CD8+ clones above 1% matched published virus-specific TCRB sequences. Only in-frame clones appear in the TCRdb table, and some are missing; sequencing was by immunoSEQ multiplex PCR. That table is the source of V, J and clone size, and D and trimming were worked out from the DNA. The data show about 18,000 clones, approximately 80% seen once. On this clone itself: Its antigen is unknown.

There are 14 residues in the CDR3. J lost 4 bases, V lost 10 bases, and 11 bases had no gene match. Per the germline V gene, CDR1 is MNHEY and CDR2 is SVGAGI. The clonotype was recovered from an adult with rheumatoid arthritis. The chain has TRBV6-5 and TRBJ1-1, with 8 bases aligning to TRBD1. The sample taken for sequencing was CD8+ T cells sorted from blood. The CDR3 reads CATVYGQGGTEAFF. The CDR3, as DNA: TGTGCCACCGTTTACGGACAGGGAGGCACTGAAGCTTTCTTT.